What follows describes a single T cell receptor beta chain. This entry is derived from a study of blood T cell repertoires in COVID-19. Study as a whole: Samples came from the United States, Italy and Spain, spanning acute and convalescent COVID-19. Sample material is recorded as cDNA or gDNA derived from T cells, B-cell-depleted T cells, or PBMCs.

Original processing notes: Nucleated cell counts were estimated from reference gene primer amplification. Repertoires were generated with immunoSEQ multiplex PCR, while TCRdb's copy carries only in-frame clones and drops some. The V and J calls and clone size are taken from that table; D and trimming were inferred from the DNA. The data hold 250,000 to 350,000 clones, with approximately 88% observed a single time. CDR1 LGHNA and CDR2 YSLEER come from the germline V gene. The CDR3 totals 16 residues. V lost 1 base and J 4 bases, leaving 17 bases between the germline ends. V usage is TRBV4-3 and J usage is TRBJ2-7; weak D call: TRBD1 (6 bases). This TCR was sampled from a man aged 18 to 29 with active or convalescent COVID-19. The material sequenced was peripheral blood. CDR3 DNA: TGCGCCAGCAGCCAAGGCCGGGACAACCCTTGGTACGAGCAGTACTTC. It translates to CASSQGRDNPWYEQYF.